These 11 T cell receptor beta chains came from one sample sequenced in a study of tumor and adjacent non-tumor tissue in lung cancer. The library came from three nested PCR rounds adapted from ARM-PCR protocols. Using its own MiXCR run on the multiplex PCR reads, TCRdb lists one record per CDR3 protein. The sample carries 100,000 or so distinct CDR3 sequences, 65% recorded once. The template was RNA from unsorted bulk tissue. The normal lung tissue was taken more than 3 cm from the tumor edge. Sequenced sample: distant non-tumor lung tissue. Receptor source: a young man with non-small cell lung cancer.

As concerns this clonotype: The junction shows a germline mismatch at one end, possibly a read error. This chain joins TRBV11-2 and TRBJ1-3, with D unclear. This CDR3 contains 13 residues. The germline V gene has CDR1 SGHAT and CDR2 FQNNGV. CDR3 residues: CASSLDLGSTKYF. CDR3 sequence (DNA): TGTGCCAGCAGCCTGGACCTGGGAAGCACCAAATATTTT.

This clonotype was detected a few times. The chain links TRBV6-2 or TRBV6-3 to TRBJ1-5; 7 bases align to TRBD1. Unmatched junction bases numbered 4, after V lost 4 bases and J lost 4 bases. This CDR3 spans 14 amino acids. The V gene's germline CDR1 is MNHEY and CDR2 SVGEGT. In nucleotides, the CDR3 is TGTGCCAGCAGTTTCGGACAGGAAAATCAGCCCCAGCATTTT. Translation gives CASSFGQENQPQHF.

With respect to this clonotype: A read error is possible here, since a much larger clone lies one base away. CDR3 region: CANSYGPGGDEQFF. The CDR3 DNA reads as TGTGCCAACAGTTACGGCCCGGGAGGCGATGAGCAGTTCTTC. The V and J genes are TRBV6-5 and TRBJ2-1, with TRBD2 matching over 7 bases. CDR1 MNHEY and CDR2 SVGAGI come from the germline V gene. CDR3 length: 14 residues.

This clonotype was seen just once. In this CDR3 the conserved last residue, phenylalanine or tryptophan, is missing, so a read error is likely. The gene calls are TRBV7-9 and TRBJ2-2; 13 nucleotides match TRBD2. Germline lookup yields CDR1 SEHNR and CDR2 FQNEAQ (reference sequence). V shed 5 bases and J 9 bases; nucleotides not matched to a gene: 3. The CDR3 spans 14 residues. The CDR3 protein is CASSGLAGDRELFI. CDR3 coding DNA: TGTGCCAGCAGCGGACTAGCGGGAGACAGGGAGCTGTTTATT.

Regarding this clonotype: This may be a read error: a much more frequent sequence differs by one nucleotide. The chain carries TRBV12-3 or TRBV12-4 and TRBJ2-3, with 9 positions matching TRBD2. This CDR3 has 15 amino acids. DNA for the CDR3: TGTGTCAGCAGTCGACTAGCGGAGAGGGTGGGTACGCAGTATTTT. Amino acid sequence: CVSSRLAERVGTQYF.

This clonotype has more than one count but fewer than ten. V and J are TRBV11-2 and TRBJ2-2; D uncertain. V was shortened by 0 bases and J by 6 bases, with 11 bases between the two germline ends. The germline V gene has CDR1 SGHAT and CDR2 FQNNGV. The CDR3 is 15 amino acids. The CDR3, as DNA: TGTGCCAGCAGCTTAGAGGGGTCCGGAGCCGGGGAGCTGTTTTTT. Translating gives CASSLEGSGAGELFF.

This clonotype was picked up one time. An end of the junction differs from the germline gene, which may be a read error. The genes are TRBV11-2 and TRBJ2-3; unclear D gene. Germline values: CDR1 SGHAT, CDR2 FQNNGV. The CDR3 is made up of 14 amino acids. CDR3 amino acids: CASSLDPATDTRYF. The CDR3 DNA sequence: TGTGCCAGCAGCCTAGACCCTGCCACAGATACGCGGTATTTT.

As to this clonotype: At one of its ends the junction is not consistent with the germline gene, which may arise from a read error. The gene calls are TRBV11-2 and TRBJ2-5; no firm D call. This CDR3 spans 9 amino acids. Germline V gene data show CDR1 as SGHAT and CDR2 as FQNNGV. This CDR3 is CASGETRCF. DNA for the CDR3: TGTGCCAGCGGAGAGACCCGGTGCTTC. Combining the CDR3 with reference TRBV11-2 and TRBJ2-5 gives the whole variable domain EAGVAQSPRYKIIEKRQSVAFWCNPISGHATLYWYQQILGQGPKLLIQFQNNGVVDDSQLPKDRFSAERLKGVDSTLKIQPAKLEDSAVYLCASGETRCFGPGTRLLVL.

V gene TRBV11-2 combines with J gene TRBJ2-7, with TRBD2 as a possible D gene (6 bases). Trimming shortened V by 5 bases and J by 3 bases, and 17 bases separated the two germline ends. The CDR3 length is 15 residues. Germline CDR1 is SGHAT and CDR2 is FQNNGV. The CDR3 region has the DNA TGTGCCAGCAGCCTGGGAGGCGCCGGGTACTACGAGCAGTACTTC. Its protein is CASSLGGAGYYEQYF.

To note about this clonotype: A much larger clone lies a single base off, so this may be a read error. V is TRBV29-1 and J is TRBJ1-1; perhaps TRBD1 as D (5 bases). CDR3 size: 10 residues. Germline CDR1 reads SQVTM; CDR2 reads ANQGSEA. Trimming took off 8 bases at V and 5 bases at J, with 9 bases between the two ends. The CDR3 DNA follows: TGCAGCTCCTGGGGGACTGAAGCTTTCTTT. Residues: CSSWGTEAFF.

This clonotype was counted once. A read error may produce the germline difference seen at one junction end. The rearrangement links TRBV12-3 or TRBV12-4 to TRBJ2-7, with D perhaps matching TRBD1 (6 bases). The CDR3 covers 13 residues. This chain's CDR3 is CTSSSQGWYEQYF. DNA of the CDR3: TGTACCAGCAGTTCACAGGGATGGTACGAGCAGTACTTC.